Listed here is a single T cell receptor (beta chain). This record belongs to a study of blood T cell repertoires in COVID-19. In the study overall: The origin of the acute and convalescent COVID-19 samples was the United States, Italy and Spain.

Germline CDR1 and CDR2: SGHTS and YDEGEE. V lost 6 bases, J lost 5 bases, and 7 bases stayed unmatched. The CDR3 length is 13 residues. In the authors' methods: Scientists estimated how many nucleated cells there were by amplifying reference gene primers. Produced via immunoSEQ multiplex PCR; TCRdb's table is partial and in-frame only. The DNA gave D and trimming, while V, J and clone size come from that table. Of some 50,000 clones detected, 84% appear once; the ten largest clones hold 7.6%. The gene calls are TRBV5-8 and TRBJ2-7; 8 bases line up with TRBD2. Sequencing input: peripheral blood. The source of this sequence is a human donor in a cohort sampled during active COVID-19. CDR3 nucleotides: TGTGCCAGCAAAGGGACTAGATCCGACGAGCAGTACTTC. The encoded protein is CASKGTRSDEQYF.